This T cell receptor (beta chain) was retrieved from a study of T-cell memory formation after mild COVID-19 (dated by TCRdb to the early 2020s). Regarding the research as a whole: TCR sequence clusters from the two donors were largely donor specific. In two donors, T-cell clones that expanded and contracted after mild COVID-19 were tracked by sequencing TCRalpha and TCRbeta repertoires over time. The cohort comprised two young, previously healthy adult volunteers, one female and one male.

Study-level results and caveats: Only a couple of mild cases were covered in the study, and larger cohorts including severe cases with pre-infection samples were considered necessary. Contracting CD4+ clones were found mainly in CM and EM memory subsets, while CD8+ clones were enriched in EMRA. SARS-CoV-2 specificity of the second-wave clones peaking on day 37 was not confirmed. Some responding clones were detected in pre-infection memory, suggesting pre-existing cross-reactive memory T cells joined the SARS-CoV-2 response. Balanced CD4/CD8 phenotypes were observed for clones contracting from day 15 to 85, whereas a bias towards CD4+ was observed for a second wave of clones expanding from day 15 to 37.

For sequencing, an Illumina NovaSeq 6000 was employed. cDNA libraries for TCRalpha and TCRbeta were prepared by 5'RACE using constant-segment primers, with sample barcodes and unique molecular identifiers added. RNA was extracted from every sample with Trizol reagent. Amplification of the libraries took two PCR steps, and the second step added a second sample barcode plus Illumina TruSeq adapters. Libraries were sequenced on an Illumina NovaSeq with 2 x 150 bp paired-end reads. In the original analysis: Reads were demultiplexed and collapsed into UMI-guided consensus sequences with migec v1.2.7. Using mixcr v2.1.11, UMI consensuses were aligned to TRA and TRB V and J templates and then assembled into clonotypes. A clonotype was counted as expanded or contracted only when both edgeR and NoisET called the clonotype significant, with the noise models trained on biological replicates. For edgeR calls, a false discovery rate-adjusted p below 0.01 and a log2 fold-change threshold of 1 were applied. PCA with hierarchical clustering of max-normalized trajectories of the 1000 most abundant clonotypes was used as exploratory dynamics analysis. Each responding clone was given a CD4 or CD8 phenotype based on the CD4+ and CD8+ repertoires, which had been sequenced separately. Through fastp at Q25 and MiXCR, TCRdb rebuilt clones from the public reads, retaining in-frame beta chains. Here each entry gathers all rows of one CDR3 protein and keeps the most common genes and DNA. TCRdb, not the original authors, processed these V and J calls. For this sample there are roughly 300,000 distinct CDR3 sequences; around 8% appear just once. The ten top clones hold about 22% of the sample.

This clonotype was counted many times. Its target antigen remains unknown. Per-nucleotide qualities are absent, and no much larger clonotype sits a single base away. Including cysteine and phenylalanine, the CDR3 has 16 amino acids. The only DNA kept is the CDR3, 48 bases in frame from the first base. As encoded in the germline V gene, CDR1 is SGHTA while CDR2 is FQGNSA. V drops 6 bases and J drops 3 bases, leaving 19 bases in between. PBMCs were isolated by Ficoll-Paque density gradient centrifugation. Here the chain combines TRBV7-2 and TRBJ2-3; a weak D assignment points to TRBD2 (6 bases agree). Sequencing input: PBMCs or a T cell subset sorted from them (not recorded which). This clonotype originated in a man younger than 35 who had mild COVID-19 (a few samples of this study predate the infection). The sample titles of this study are shuffled in the database, so cell type and time point are left out; the donor was told from shared clones. Here is the DNA: TGTGCCAGCAGAAATACTCGGGGGTGGACGACAGATACGCAGTATTTT. It translates to CASRNTRGWTTDTQYF.